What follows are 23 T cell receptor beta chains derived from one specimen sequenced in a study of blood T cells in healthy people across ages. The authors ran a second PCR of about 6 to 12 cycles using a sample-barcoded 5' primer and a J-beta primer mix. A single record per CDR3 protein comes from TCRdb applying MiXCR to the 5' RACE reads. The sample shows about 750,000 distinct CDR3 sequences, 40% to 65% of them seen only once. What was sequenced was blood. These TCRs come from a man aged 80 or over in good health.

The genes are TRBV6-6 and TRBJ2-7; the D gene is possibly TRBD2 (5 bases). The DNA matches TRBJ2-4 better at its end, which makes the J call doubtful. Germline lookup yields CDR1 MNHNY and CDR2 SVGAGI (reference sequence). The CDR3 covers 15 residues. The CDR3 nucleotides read TGTGCCAGCAGTTGGACCCGGGGTACGCAAAACATTCAGTACTTC. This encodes CASSWTRGTQNIQYF.

This CDR3 is CSHNPNEQYF. CDR3 bases: TGCAGTCACAACCCTAACGAGCAGTACTTC. The chain combines TRBV20-1 with TRBJ2-4; D uncertain. The end of the DNA fits TRBJ2-7 better, so the J call may be wrong. Germline CDR1 and CDR2: DFQATT and SNEGSKA (reference sequence). This CDR3 contains 10 residues.

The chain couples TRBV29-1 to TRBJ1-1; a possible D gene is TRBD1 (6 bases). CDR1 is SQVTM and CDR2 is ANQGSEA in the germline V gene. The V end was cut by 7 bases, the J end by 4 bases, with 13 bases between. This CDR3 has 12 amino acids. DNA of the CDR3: TGCAGCGCCAAAAGGGGGATCACTGAAGCTTTCTTT. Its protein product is CSAKRGITEAFF.

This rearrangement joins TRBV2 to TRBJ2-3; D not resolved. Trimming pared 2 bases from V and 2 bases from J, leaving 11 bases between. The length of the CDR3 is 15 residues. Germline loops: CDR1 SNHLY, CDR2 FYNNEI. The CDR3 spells CASSEKGRNTDTQYF. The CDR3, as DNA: TGTGCCAGCAGTGAAAAGGGCCGGAACACAGATACGCAGTATTTT.

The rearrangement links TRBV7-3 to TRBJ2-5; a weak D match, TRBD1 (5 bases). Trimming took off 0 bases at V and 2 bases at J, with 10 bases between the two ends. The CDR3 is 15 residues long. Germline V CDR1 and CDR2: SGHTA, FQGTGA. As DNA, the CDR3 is TGTGCCAGCAGCTTAACCGCCGACAGACAAGAGACCCAGTACTTC. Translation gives CASSLTADRQETQYF.

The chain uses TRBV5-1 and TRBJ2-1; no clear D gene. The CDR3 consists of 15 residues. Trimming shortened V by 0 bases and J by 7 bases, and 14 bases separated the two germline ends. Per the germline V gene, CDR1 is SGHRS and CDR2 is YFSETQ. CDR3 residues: CASSLVLGEINEQFF. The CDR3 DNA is TGCGCCAGCAGCTTGGTTCTCGGAGAAATTAATGAGCAGTTCTTC.

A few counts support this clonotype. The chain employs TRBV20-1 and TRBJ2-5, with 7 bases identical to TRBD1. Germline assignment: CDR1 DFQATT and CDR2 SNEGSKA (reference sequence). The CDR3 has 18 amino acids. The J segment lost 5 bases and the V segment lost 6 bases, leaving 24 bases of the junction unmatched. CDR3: CSARPVRQGISSFETQYF. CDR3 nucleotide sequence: TGCAGTGCCCGACCGGTACGACAGGGCATCTCGTCGTTTGAGACCCAGTACTTC.

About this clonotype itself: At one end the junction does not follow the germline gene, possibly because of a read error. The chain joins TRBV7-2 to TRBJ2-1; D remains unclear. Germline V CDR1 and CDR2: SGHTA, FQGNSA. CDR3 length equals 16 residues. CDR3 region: CASSPIWLSQNNERFF. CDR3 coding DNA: TGTGCCAGCAGCCCAATATGGTTGAGCCAAAACAATGAGCGGTTCTTC.

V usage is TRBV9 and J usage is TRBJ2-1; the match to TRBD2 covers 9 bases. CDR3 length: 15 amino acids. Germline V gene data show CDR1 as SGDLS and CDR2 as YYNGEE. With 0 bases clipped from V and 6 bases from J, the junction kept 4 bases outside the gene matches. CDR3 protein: CASSVAPSGVNEQFF. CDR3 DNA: TGTGCCAGCAGCGTAGCTCCTAGCGGGGTCAATGAGCAGTTCTTC. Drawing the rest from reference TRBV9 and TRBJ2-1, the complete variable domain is DSGVTQTPKHLITATGQRVTLRCSPRSGDLSVYWYQQSLDQGLQFLIQYYNGEERAKGNILERFSAQQFPDLHSELNLSSLELGDSALYFCASSVAPSGVNEQFFGPGTRLTVL.

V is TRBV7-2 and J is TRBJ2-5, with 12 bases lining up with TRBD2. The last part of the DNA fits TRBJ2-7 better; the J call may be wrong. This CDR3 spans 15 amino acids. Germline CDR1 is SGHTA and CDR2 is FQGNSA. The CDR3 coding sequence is TGTGCCAGCAGCGAGACTAGCGGGAGCATTTACGAGCAGTACTTC. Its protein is CASSETSGSIYEQYF.

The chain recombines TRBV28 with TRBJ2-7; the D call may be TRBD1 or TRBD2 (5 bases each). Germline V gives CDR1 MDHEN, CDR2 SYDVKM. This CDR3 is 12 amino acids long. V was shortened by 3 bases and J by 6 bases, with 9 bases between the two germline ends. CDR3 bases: TGTGCCAGCAGTTTGGGGGTCCCCGAGCAGTACTTC. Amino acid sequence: CASSLGVPEQYF.

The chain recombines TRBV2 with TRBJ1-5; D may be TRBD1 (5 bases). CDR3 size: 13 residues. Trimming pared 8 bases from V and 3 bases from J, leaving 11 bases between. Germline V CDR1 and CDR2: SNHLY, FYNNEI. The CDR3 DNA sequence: TGTGCCAGCGCCCAGGGCCTCAATCAGCCCCAGCATTTT. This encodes CASAQGLNQPQHF.

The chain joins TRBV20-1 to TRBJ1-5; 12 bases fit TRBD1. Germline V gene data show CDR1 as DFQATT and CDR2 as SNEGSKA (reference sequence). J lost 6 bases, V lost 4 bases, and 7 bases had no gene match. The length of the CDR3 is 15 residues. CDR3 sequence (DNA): TGCAGTGCTACGCAAGGGACAGGGGGCACTCAGCCCCAGCATTTT. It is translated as CSATQGTGGTQPQHF.

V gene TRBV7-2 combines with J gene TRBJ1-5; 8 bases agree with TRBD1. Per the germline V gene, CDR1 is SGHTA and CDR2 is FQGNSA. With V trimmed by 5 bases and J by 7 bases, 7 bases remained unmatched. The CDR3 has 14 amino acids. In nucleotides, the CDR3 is TGTGCCAGCAGCCCCGGGACAGGTGGGCAGCCCCAGCATTTT. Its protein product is CASSPGTGGQPQHF.

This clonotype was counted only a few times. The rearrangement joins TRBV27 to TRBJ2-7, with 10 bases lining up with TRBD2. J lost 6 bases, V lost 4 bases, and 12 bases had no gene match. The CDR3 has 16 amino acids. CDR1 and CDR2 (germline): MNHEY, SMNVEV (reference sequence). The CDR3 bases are TGTGCCAGCAGTTATCTAGCGGGAGCCTGGGTCGGCGAGCAGTACTTC. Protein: CASSYLAGAWVGEQYF.

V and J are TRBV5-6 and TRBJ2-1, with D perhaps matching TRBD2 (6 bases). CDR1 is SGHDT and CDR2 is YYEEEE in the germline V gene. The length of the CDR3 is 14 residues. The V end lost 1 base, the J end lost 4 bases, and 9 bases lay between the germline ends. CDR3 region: CASSLYGGYNEQFF. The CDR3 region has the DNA TGTGCCAGCAGCTTGTATGGGGGGTACAATGAGCAGTTCTTC.

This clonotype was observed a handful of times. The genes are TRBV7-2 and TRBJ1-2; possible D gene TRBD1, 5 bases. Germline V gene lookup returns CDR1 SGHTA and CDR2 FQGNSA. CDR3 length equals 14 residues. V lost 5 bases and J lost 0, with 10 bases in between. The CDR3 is CASSRQPANYGYTF. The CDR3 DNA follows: TGTGCCAGCAGCAGACAGCCAGCTAACTATGGCTACACCTTC.

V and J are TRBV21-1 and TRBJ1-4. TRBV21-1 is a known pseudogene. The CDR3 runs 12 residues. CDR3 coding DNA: TGTGCCAGCAGCACCCCTGATGAAAAACTGTTTTTT. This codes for CASSTPDEKLFF.

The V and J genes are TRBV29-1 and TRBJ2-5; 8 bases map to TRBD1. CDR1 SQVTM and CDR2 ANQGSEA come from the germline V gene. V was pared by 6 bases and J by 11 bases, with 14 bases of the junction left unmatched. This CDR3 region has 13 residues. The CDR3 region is CSVPGQGHNEQYF. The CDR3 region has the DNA TGCAGCGTCCCCGGACAGGGCCACAATGAGCAGTACTTC.

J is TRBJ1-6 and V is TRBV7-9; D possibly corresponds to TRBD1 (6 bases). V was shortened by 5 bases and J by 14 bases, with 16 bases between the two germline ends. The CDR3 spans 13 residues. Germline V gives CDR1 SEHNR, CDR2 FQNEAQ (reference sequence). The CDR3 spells CASSDGTLTSLHF. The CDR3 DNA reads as TGTGCCAGCAGCGACGGGACATTAACCTCCCTCCACTTT. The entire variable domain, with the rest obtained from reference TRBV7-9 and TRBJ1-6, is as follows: DTGVSQNPRHKITKRGQNVTFRCDPISEHNRLYWYRQTLGQGPEFLTYFQNEAQLEKSRLLSDRFSAERPKGSFSTLEIQRTEQGDSAMYLCASSDGTLTSLHFGNGTRLTVT.

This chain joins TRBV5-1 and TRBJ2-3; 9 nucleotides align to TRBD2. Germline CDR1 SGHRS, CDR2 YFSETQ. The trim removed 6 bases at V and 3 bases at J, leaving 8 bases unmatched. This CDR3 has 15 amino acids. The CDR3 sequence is CASTSSSGRTDTQYF. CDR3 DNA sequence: TGCGCCAGCACCTCGTCGAGCGGGAGGACAGATACGCAGTATTTT.

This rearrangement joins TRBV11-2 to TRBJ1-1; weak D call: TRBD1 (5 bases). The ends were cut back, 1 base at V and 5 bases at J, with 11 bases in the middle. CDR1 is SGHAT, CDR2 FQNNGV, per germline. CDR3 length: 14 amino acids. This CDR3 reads CASSLVFGGTEAFF. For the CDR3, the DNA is TGTGCCAGCAGCTTAGTATTTGGGGGGACTGAAGCTTTCTTT.

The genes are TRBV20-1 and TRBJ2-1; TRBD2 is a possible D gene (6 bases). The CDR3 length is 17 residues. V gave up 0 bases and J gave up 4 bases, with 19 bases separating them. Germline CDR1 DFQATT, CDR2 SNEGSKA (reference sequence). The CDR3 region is CSAREFGGSSTYNEQFF. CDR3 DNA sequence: TGCAGTGCTAGAGAGTTCGGGGGTAGCAGTACTTACAATGAGCAGTTCTTC.